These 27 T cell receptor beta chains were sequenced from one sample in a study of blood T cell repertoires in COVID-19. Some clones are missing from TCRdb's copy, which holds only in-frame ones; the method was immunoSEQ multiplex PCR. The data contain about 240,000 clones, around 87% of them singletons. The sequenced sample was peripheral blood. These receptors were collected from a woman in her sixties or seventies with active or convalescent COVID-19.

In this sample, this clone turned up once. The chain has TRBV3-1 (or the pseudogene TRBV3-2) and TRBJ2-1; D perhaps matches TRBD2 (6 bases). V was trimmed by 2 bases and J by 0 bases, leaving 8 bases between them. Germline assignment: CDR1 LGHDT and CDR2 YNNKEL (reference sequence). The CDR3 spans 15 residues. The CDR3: CASSQRDFSYNEQFF. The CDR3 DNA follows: TGTGCCAGCAGCCAACGGGACTTCTCCTACAATGAGCAGTTCTTC.

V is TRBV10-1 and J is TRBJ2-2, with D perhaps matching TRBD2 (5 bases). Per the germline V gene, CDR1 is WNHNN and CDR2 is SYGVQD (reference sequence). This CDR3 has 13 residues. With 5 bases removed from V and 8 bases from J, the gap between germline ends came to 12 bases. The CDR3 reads CASSRLLTGELFF. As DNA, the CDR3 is TGCGCCAGCAGTAGACTACTAACAGGGGAGCTGTTTTTT.

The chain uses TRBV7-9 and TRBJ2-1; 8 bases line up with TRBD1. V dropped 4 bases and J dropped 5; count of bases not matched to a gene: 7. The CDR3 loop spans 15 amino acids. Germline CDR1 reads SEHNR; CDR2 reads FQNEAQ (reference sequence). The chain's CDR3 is CASSSLGQANNEQFF. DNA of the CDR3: TGTGCCAGCAGCTCCCTGGGACAGGCGAACAATGAGCAGTTCTTC. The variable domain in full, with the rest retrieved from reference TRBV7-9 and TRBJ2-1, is DTGVSQNPRHKITKRGQNVTFRCDPISEHNRLYWYRQTLGQGPEFLTYFQNEAQLEKSRLLSDRFSAERPKGSFSTLEIQRTEQGDSAMYLCASSSLGQANNEQFFGPGTRLTVL.

The CDR3 sequence: CASSDGYYSNQPQHF. For the CDR3, the DNA is TGTGCCAGCAGTGATGGCTACTATAGCAATCAGCCCCAGCATTTT. The chain combines TRBV6-1 with TRBJ1-5; D is uncertain. Germline lookup yields CDR1 MNHNS and CDR2 SASEGT. This CDR3 region has 15 residues. V was trimmed by 3 bases and J by 0 bases, leaving 9 bases between them.

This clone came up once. CDR3 amino acids: CASSIGTGGGYGYTF. The CDR3 DNA reads TGTGCCAGTAGTATAGGAACAGGGGGTGGCTATGGCTACACCTTC. The chain has TRBV19 and TRBJ1-2, with TRBD1 matching over 8 bases. The V segment lost 1 base and the J segment 4 bases; nucleotides outside the gene matches: 5. This CDR3 comprises 15 residues. CDR1 is LNHDA, CDR2 SQIVND, per germline (reference sequence).

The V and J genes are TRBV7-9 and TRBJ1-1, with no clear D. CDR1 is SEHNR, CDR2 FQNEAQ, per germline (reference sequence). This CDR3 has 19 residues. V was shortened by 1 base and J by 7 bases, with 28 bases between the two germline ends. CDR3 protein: CASSLGEVSTSRRGGEAFF. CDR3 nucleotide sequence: TGTGCCAGCAGCTTAGGAGAGGTTTCCACTTCCAGACGCGGAGGTGAAGCTTTCTTT. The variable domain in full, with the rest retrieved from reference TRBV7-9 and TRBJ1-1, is DTGVSQNPRHKITKRGQNVTFRCDPISEHNRLYWYRQTLGQGPEFLTYFQNEAQLEKSRLLSDRFSAERPKGSFSTLEIQRTEQGDSAMYLCASSLGEVSTSRRGGEAFFGQGTRLTVV.

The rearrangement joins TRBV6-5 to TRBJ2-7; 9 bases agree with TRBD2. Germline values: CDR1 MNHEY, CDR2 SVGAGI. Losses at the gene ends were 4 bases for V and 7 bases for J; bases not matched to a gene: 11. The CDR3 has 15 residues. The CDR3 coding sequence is TGTGCCAGCAGTTTACGCGGGGGGGGCGAACGGGAGCAGTACTTC. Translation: CASSLRGGGEREQYF.

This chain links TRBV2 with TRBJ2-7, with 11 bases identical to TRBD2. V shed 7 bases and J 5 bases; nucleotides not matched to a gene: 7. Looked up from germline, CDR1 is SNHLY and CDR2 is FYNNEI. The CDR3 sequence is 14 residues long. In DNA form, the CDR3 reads TGTGCCAGCACCACTAGCGGGGGAACGAACGAGCAGTACTTC. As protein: CASTTSGGTNEQYF.

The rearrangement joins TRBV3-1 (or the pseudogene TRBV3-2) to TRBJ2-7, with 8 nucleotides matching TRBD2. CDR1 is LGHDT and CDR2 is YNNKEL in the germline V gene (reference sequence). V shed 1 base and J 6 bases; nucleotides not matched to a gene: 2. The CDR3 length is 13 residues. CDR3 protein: CASSQGLAGEQYF. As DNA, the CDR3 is TGTGCCAGCAGCCAAGGGCTAGCGGGCGAGCAGTACTTC.

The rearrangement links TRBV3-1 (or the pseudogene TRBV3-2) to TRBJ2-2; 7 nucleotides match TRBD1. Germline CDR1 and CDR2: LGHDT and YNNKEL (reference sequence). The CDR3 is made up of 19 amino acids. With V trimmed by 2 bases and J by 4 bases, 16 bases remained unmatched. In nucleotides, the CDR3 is TGTGCCAGCAGCCAATACGCTTTCGACAGGGTAAAAGGCACCGGGGAGCTGTTTTTT. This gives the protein CASSQYAFDRVKGTGELFF.

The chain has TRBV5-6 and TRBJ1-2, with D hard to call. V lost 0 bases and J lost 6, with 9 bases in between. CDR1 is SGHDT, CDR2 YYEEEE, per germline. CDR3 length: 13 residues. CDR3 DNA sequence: TGTGCCAGCAGCTTGGCGGACGGGAATGGCTACACCTTC. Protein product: CASSLADGNGYTF.

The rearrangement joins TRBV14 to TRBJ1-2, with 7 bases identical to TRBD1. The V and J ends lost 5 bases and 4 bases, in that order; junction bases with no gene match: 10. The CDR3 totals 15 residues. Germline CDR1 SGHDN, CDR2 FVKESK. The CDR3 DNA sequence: TGTGCCAGCAGCGCAATCGGACAGGAGCGCTATGGCTACACCTTC. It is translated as CASSAIGQERYGYTF.

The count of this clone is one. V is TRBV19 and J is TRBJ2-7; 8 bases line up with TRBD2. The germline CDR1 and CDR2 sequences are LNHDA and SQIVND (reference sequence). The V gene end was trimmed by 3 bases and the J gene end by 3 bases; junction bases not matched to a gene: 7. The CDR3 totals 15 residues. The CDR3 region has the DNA TGTGCCAGTAGTATTCAGGGACTAGGAGGCTACGAGCAGTACTTC. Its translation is CASSIQGLGGYEQYF.

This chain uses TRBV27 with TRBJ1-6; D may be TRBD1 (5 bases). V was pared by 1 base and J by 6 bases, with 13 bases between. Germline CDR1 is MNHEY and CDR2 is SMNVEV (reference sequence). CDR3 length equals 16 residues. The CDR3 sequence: CASSLYNQGPNSPLHF. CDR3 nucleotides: TGTGCCAGCAGTTTATATAACCAGGGTCCTAATTCACCCCTCCACTTT.

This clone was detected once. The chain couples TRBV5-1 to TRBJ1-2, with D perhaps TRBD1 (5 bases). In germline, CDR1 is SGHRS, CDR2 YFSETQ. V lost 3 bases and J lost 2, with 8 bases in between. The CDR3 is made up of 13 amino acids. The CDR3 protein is CASSSQVNYGYTF. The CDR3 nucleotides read TGCGCCAGCAGCTCACAGGTCAACTATGGCTACACCTTC.

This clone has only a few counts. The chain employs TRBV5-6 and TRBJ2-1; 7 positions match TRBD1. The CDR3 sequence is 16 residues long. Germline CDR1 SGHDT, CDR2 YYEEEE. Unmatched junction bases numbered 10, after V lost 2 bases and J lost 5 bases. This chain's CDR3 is CASSFLTGTAHNEQFF. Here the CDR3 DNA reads TGTGCCAGCAGCTTTTTAACCGGGACAGCCCACAATGAGCAGTTCTTC. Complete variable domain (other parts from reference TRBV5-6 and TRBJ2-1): DAGVTQSPTHLIKTRGQQVTLRCSPKSGHDTVSWYQQALGQGPQFIFQYYEEEERQRGNFPDRFSGHQFPNYSSELNVNALLLGDSALYLCASSFLTGTAHNEQFFGPGTRLTVL.

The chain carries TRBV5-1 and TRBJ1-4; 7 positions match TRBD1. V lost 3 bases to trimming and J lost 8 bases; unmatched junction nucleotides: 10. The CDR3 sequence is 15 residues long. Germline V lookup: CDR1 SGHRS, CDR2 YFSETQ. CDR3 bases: TGCGCCAGCAGCTCCCGACAGGGAGTAGAGGAAAAACTGTTTTTT. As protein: CASSSRQGVEEKLFF.

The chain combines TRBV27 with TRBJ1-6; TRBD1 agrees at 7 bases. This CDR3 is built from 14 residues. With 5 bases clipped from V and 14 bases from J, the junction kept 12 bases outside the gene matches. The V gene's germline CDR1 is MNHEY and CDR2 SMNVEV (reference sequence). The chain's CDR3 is CASSPRGGRGTLHF. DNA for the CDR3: TGTGCCAGCAGTCCCAGGGGCGGCAGGGGGACCCTCCACTTT.

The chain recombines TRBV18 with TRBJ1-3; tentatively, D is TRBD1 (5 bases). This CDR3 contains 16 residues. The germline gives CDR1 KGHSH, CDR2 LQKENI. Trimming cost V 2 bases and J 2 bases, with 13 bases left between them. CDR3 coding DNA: TGTGCCAGCTCACCAATTCAGGGCAGGGCTGGAAACACCATATATTTT. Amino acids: CASSPIQGRAGNTIYF.

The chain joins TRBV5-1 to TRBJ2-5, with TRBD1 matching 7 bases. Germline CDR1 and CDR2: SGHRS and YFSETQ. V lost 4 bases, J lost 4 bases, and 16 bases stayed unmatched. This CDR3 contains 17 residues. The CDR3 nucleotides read TGCGCCAGCAGCGGAGGATCAACAACAGGGGTGCGAGAGACCCAGTACTTC. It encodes CASSGGSTTGVRETQYF. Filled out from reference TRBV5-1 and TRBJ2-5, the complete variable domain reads KAGVTQTPRYLIKTRGQQVTLSCSPISGHRSVSWYQQTPGQGLQFLFEYFSETQRNKGNFPGRFSGRQFSNSRSEMNVSTLELGDSALYLCASSGGSTTGVRETQYFGPGTRLLVL.

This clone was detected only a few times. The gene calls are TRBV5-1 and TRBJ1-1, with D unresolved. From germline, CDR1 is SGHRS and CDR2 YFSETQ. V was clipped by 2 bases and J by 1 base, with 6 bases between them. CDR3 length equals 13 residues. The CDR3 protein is CASSLPTNTEAFF. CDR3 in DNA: TGCGCCAGCAGCTTACCTACGAACACTGAAGCTTTCTTT.

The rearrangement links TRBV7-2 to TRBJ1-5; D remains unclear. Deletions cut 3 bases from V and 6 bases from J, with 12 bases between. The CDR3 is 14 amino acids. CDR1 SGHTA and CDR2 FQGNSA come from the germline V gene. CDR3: CASSFSQTTQPQHF. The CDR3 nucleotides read TGTGCCAGCAGCTTCTCCCAGACTACTCAGCCCCAGCATTTT. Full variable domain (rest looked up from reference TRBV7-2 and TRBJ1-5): GAGVSQSPSNKVTEKGKDVELRCDPISGHTALYWYRQSLGQGLEFLIYFQGNSAPDKSGLPSDRFSAERTGGSVSTLTIQRTQQEDSAVYLCASSFSQTTQPQHFGDGTRLSIL.

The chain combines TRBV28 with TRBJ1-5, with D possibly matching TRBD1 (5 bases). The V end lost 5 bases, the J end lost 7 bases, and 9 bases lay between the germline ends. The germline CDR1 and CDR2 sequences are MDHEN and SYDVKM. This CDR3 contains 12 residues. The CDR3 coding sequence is TGTGCCAGCAGTAGGGGAAGCCAGCCCCAGCATTTT. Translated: CASSRGSQPQHF.

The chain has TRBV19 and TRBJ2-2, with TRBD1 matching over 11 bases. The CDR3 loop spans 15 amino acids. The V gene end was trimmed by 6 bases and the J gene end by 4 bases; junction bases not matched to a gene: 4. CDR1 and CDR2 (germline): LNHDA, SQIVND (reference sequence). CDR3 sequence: CASSGTGGSTGELFF. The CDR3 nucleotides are TGTGCCAGTAGCGGGACAGGGGGAAGCACCGGGGAGCTGTTTTTT.

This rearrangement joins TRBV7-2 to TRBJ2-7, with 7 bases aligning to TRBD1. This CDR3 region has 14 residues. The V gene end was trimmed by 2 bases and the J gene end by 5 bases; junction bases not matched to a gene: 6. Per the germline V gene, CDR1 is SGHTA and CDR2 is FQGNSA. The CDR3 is CASSLRQGDNEQYF. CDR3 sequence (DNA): TGTGCCAGCAGCTTAAGGCAGGGGGACAACGAGCAGTACTTC. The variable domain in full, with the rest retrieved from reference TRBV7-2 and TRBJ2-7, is GAGVSQSPSNKVTEKGKDVELRCDPISGHTALYWYRQSLGQGLEFLIYFQGNSAPDKSGLPSDRFSAERTGGSVSTLTIQRTQQEDSAVYLCASSLRQGDNEQYFGPGTRLTVT.

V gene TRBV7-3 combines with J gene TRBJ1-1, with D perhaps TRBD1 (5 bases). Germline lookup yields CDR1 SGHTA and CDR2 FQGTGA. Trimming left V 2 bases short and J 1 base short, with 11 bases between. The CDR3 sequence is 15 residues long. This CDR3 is CASSLRGASNTEAFF. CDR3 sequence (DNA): TGTGCCAGCAGCTTACGCGGGGCCTCGAACACTGAAGCTTTCTTT. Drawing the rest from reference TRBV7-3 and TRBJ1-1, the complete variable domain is GAGVSQTPSNKVTEKGKYVELRCDPISGHTALYWYRQSLGQGPEFLIYFQGTGAADDSGLPNDRFFAVRPEGSVSTLKIQRTERGDSAVYLCASSLRGASNTEAFFGQGTRLTVV.

In nucleotides, the CDR3 is TGTGCCAGCAGGAGCAGGGGAGGCAATCAGCCCCAGCATTTT. Amino acids: CASRSRGGNQPQHF. J is TRBJ1-5 and V is TRBV13; TRBD1 might be the D (6 bases). V lost 6 bases and J 2 bases, leaving 11 bases between the germline ends. The CDR3 totals 14 residues. The germline V gene encodes CDR1 PRHDT and CDR2 FYEKMQ (reference sequence).